The rows below give T cell receptor beta chains drawn from one sample of a study of Graves' ophthalmopathy and Graves' hyperthyroidism. MiXCR, applied by TCRdb to the multiplex PCR reads, yields one record per CDR3 protein. The profile shows 620,000 or so distinct CDR3 sequences, about a fifth of them singletons. The sample taken for sequencing was peripheral blood. The receptor source for this set is a young woman with stable Graves' hyperthyroidism. Some clones in this sample may be carry-over from other donors' samples. Both conserved end residues are part of each CDR3. Fields, in order: D gene, V gene, J gene, clone size, CDR3 DNA, CDR3 protein. The D gene is left open where the match is weak. Size is stated for part of the rows, as once, few or many counts, or as a class when the clone is expanded.

d_call: TRBD1
v_call: TRBV24-1
j_call: TRBJ1-1
clone_size: many
cdr3_nt: TGTGCCACCAGACCTCCGGACAGGGACACTGAAGCTTTCTTT
cdr3_aa: CATRPPDRDTEAFF

d_call: TRBD1
v_call: TRBV5-1
j_call: TRBJ2-7
clone_size: many
cdr3_nt: TGCGCCAGCAGCTTGGCCGGGACAGGGAACTACGAGCAGTACTTC
cdr3_aa: CASSLAGTGNYEQYF

d_call: TRBD1
v_call: TRBV20-1
j_call: TRBJ1-1
clone_size: many
cdr3_nt: TGCAGTGCTACGACAGGGTCCACTGAAGCTTTCTTT
cdr3_aa: CSATTGSTEAFF

d_call: NA
v_call: TRBV30
j_call: TRBJ1-1
clone_size: NA
cdr3_nt: TGTGCCTGGAGTTCACGGGCGGAAATGAACACTGAAGCTTTCTTT
cdr3_aa: CAWSSRAEMNTEAFF

d_call: NA
v_call: TRBV29-1
j_call: TRBJ1-1
clone_size: many
cdr3_nt: TGCAGCGTTCGTATGACAGCGCTGAACACTGAAGCTTTCTTT
cdr3_aa: CSVRMTALNTEAFF

d_call: TRBD1
v_call: TRBV12-5
j_call: TRBJ1-1
clone_size: many
cdr3_nt: TGTGCTAGTGGTTTCGGGACAGAAACTGAAGCTTTCTTT
cdr3_aa: CASGFGTETEAFF

d_call: TRBD1
v_call: TRBV10-3
j_call: TRBJ2-7
clone_size: many
cdr3_nt: TGTGCCACTGCCCGGGACAGTCCCTACGAGCAGTACTTC
cdr3_aa: CATARDSPYEQYF

d_call: NA
v_call: TRBV2
j_call: TRBJ1-5
clone_size: NA
cdr3_nt: TGTGCCAGCAGTGATTGGGTCGGGGTAGGGGATCAGCCCCAGCATTTT
cdr3_aa: CASSDWVGVGDQPQHF

d_call: NA
v_call: TRBV6-1
j_call: TRBJ1-1
clone_size: many
cdr3_nt: TGTGCCAGCACCGACTCCACATCCACTGAAGCTTTCTTT
cdr3_aa: CASTDSTSTEAFF

d_call: NA
v_call: TRBV2
j_call: TRBJ1-1
clone_size: few
cdr3_nt: TGTGCCAGCAGTGAAGTGCCCGTCAAGGGCGAAGCTTTCTTT
cdr3_aa: CASSEVPVKGEAFF

d_call: NA
v_call: TRBV7-9
j_call: TRBJ1-1
clone_size: many
cdr3_nt: TGTGCCAGCAGCCCAGTCGGCATGGACACTGAAGCTTTCTTT
cdr3_aa: CASSPVGMDTEAFF

d_call: NA
v_call: TRBV12-3/TRBV12-4
j_call: TRBJ2-6
clone_size: NA
cdr3_nt: TGTGCCAGCAGAAGGGACGGACCTGGGGCCAACGTCCTGACTTTC
cdr3_aa: CASRRDGPGANVLTF

d_call: NA
v_call: TRBV14
j_call: TRBJ1-3
clone_size: NA
cdr3_nt: TGTGCCAGCAGCCCTCCCGGACACCTCTCTGGAAACACCATATATTTT
cdr3_aa: CASSPPGHLSGNTIYF

d_call: NA
v_call: TRBV20-1
j_call: TRBJ1-1
clone_size: many
cdr3_nt: TGCAGTGCAACTGAGCCCACAGACGTGAACACTGAAGCTTTCTTT
cdr3_aa: CSATEPTDVNTEAFF

d_call: NA
v_call: TRBV20-1
j_call: TRBJ2-4
clone_size: many
cdr3_nt: TGCAGTGCTAGAGATTGGTACGGCAGTGATGCGTACTTC
cdr3_aa: CSARDWYGSDAYF

d_call: NA
v_call: TRBV20-1
j_call: TRBJ2-2
clone_size: few
cdr3_nt: TGCAGTGCCAGGAGACTCATTCCCGGGGAGCTGTTTTTT
cdr3_aa: CSARRLIPGELFF

d_call: NA
v_call: TRBV12-5
j_call: TRBJ1-1
clone_size: few
cdr3_nt: TGTGCTAGTGGTTTTGGGCAGACTGGTGAAGCTTTCTTT
cdr3_aa: CASGFGQTGEAFF

d_call: NA
v_call: TRBV30
j_call: TRBJ1-1
clone_size: few
cdr3_nt: TGTGCCTGGAGTGGGAACTCGGGGACTGAAGCTTTCTTT
cdr3_aa: CAWSGNSGTEAFF

d_call: NA
v_call: TRBV2
j_call: TRBJ2-5
clone_size: NA
cdr3_nt: TGTGCCAGCAAGCGGAGGTACCAAGAGACCCAGTACTTC
cdr3_aa: CASKRRYQETQYF

d_call: NA
v_call: TRBV12-3/TRBV12-4
j_call: TRBJ2-2
clone_size: many
cdr3_nt: TGTGCCAGCAGCTTGCGGAGAAACACCGGGGAGCTGTTTTTT
cdr3_aa: CASSLRRNTGELFF

d_call: NA
v_call: TRBV11-1
j_call: TRBJ2-5
clone_size: many
cdr3_nt: TGTGCCAGCAGCTCCCGGGACATCCAAGAGACCCAGTACTTC
cdr3_aa: CASSSRDIQETQYF

d_call: NA
v_call: TRBV6-5
j_call: TRBJ1-1
clone_size: NA
cdr3_nt: TGTGCCAGCAGTTACTCGCGATACCAGGGAAGCACTGAAGCTTTCTTT
cdr3_aa: CASSYSRYQGSTEAFF

d_call: NA
v_call: TRBV29-1
j_call: TRBJ1-1
clone_size: NA
cdr3_nt: TGCAGCGTTGTACCCAACACTGAAGCTTTCTTT
cdr3_aa: CSVVPNTEAFF

d_call: NA
v_call: TRBV27
j_call: TRBJ1-2
clone_size: many
cdr3_nt: TGTGCCAGCAGTTTATCAGGGTTCTCCTATGGCTACACCTTC
cdr3_aa: CASSLSGFSYGYTF

d_call: NA
v_call: TRBV28
j_call: TRBJ1-1
clone_size: NA
cdr3_nt: TGTGCCAGCAGACCGGGGGGCTCCTCGAACACTGAAGCTTTATTT
cdr3_aa: CASRPGGSSNTEALF

d_call: TRBD1
v_call: TRBV12-5
j_call: TRBJ2-7
clone_size: many
cdr3_nt: TGTGCTAGTGGTCTCCCGACAGGGAACGAGTCCTACGAGCAGTACTTC
cdr3_aa: CASGLPTGNESYEQYF

d_call: NA
v_call: TRBV25-1
j_call: TRBJ1-1
clone_size: many
cdr3_nt: TGTGCCAGCGAAAGTGTAACTGAAGCTTTCTTT
cdr3_aa: CASESVTEAFF

d_call: NA
v_call: TRBV6-5
j_call: TRBJ2-2
clone_size: many
cdr3_nt: TGTGCCAGCAGTTCAGTAGGACACTTGAACACCGGGGAGCTGTTTTTT
cdr3_aa: CASSSVGHLNTGELFF

d_call: NA
v_call: TRBV7-9
j_call: TRBJ2-5
clone_size: few
cdr3_nt: TGTGCCAGCAGCTTTAAAGGGATCGGGACCCAGTACTTC
cdr3_aa: CASSFKGIGTQYF

d_call: NA
v_call: TRBV6-1
j_call: TRBJ1-1
clone_size: many
cdr3_nt: TGTGCCAGCAGTGAAGTGAGGAGGAACACTGAAGCTTTCTTT
cdr3_aa: CASSEVRRNTEAFF

d_call: NA
v_call: TRBV12-3/TRBV12-4
j_call: TRBJ1-3
clone_size: many
cdr3_nt: TGTGCCAGCACCCCCGGCACGACCTCTGGAAACACCATATATTTT
cdr3_aa: CASTPGTTSGNTIYF

d_call: TRBD2
v_call: TRBV13
j_call: TRBJ2-2
clone_size: NA
cdr3_nt: TGTGCCAGCAGCTTTGGGATCGCCGGGACTAGCGAGAACACCGGGGAGCTGTTTTTT
cdr3_aa: CASSFGIAGTSENTGELFF

d_call: NA
v_call: TRBV7-9
j_call: TRBJ1-2
clone_size: NA
cdr3_nt: TGTGCCAGCAGCTTTACAGGGATCCTCAGGGGCTACACCTTC
cdr3_aa: CASSFTGILRGYTF

d_call: NA
v_call: TRBV27
j_call: TRBJ1-2
clone_size: NA
cdr3_nt: TGTGCCAGCAGTACTGGCTTTGGCTACACCTTC
cdr3_aa: CASSTGFGYTF

d_call: TRBD1
v_call: TRBV6-1
j_call: TRBJ2-7
clone_size: NA
cdr3_nt: TGTGCCAGCCGACGACAGGGGGCTGGGGAGCAGTACTTC
cdr3_aa: CASRRQGAGEQYF

d_call: NA
v_call: TRBV29-1
j_call: TRBJ2-5
clone_size: few
cdr3_nt: TGCAGCGTTGAAGAGGGCAGGGGTTACCAAGAGACCCAGTACTTC
cdr3_aa: CSVEEGRGYQETQYF

d_call: NA
v_call: TRBV28
j_call: TRBJ2-7
clone_size: NA
cdr3_nt: TGTGCCAGCAGCACCCCGGGGCCAGCCTACGAGCAGTACTTC
cdr3_aa: CASSTPGPAYEQYF

d_call: TRBD1
v_call: TRBV12-3/TRBV12-4
j_call: TRBJ2-7
clone_size: many
cdr3_nt: TGTGCCAGCAGTTTCGGACAGGGGCCCTACGAGCAGTACTTC
cdr3_aa: CASSFGQGPYEQYF

d_call: NA
v_call: TRBV6-1
j_call: TRBJ1-1
clone_size: few
cdr3_nt: TGTGCCAGCAGTGTTGCCAGGGTGAACACTGAAGCTTTCTTT
cdr3_aa: CASSVARVNTEAFF

d_call: TRBD1
v_call: TRBV7-9
j_call: TRBJ2-2
clone_size: few
cdr3_nt: TGTGCCAGCAGCTTTTGGACAGGAACTAGTTTCACCGGGGAGCTGTTTTTT
cdr3_aa: CASSFWTGTSFTGELFF

d_call: TRBD2
v_call: TRBV6-2/TRBV6-3
j_call: TRBJ2-4
clone_size: many
cdr3_nt: TGTGCCAGCAGCCCTCGAGGTCTAGCGGTAAACATTCAGTACTTC
cdr3_aa: CASSPRGLAVNIQYF

d_call: NA
v_call: TRBV9
j_call: TRBJ2-2
clone_size: NA
cdr3_nt: TGTGCCATCAGCTTAACGTTGGGGACCGGGGAGCTGTTTTTT
cdr3_aa: CAISLTLGTGELFF

d_call: NA
v_call: TRBV20-1
j_call: TRBJ1-1
clone_size: few
cdr3_nt: TGCAGTGCTAGTGTTCCCGGTCTCGGAGTCACTGAAGCTTTCTTT
cdr3_aa: CSASVPGLGVTEAFF

d_call: NA
v_call: TRBV7-9
j_call: TRBJ2-5
clone_size: few
cdr3_nt: TGTGCCAGCAGCTTAGGAGACCCCACTGGGGAGACCCAGTACTTC
cdr3_aa: CASSLGDPTGETQYF

d_call: NA
v_call: TRBV12-3/TRBV12-4
j_call: TRBJ1-2
clone_size: many
cdr3_nt: TGTGCCAGCAGTTGGGGGGCCCTTAACTATGGCTACACCTTC
cdr3_aa: CASSWGALNYGYTF

d_call: NA
v_call: TRBV10-2
j_call: TRBJ2-7
clone_size: many
cdr3_nt: TGCGCCAGCACTGGTGGGACGGGCTACGAGCAGTACTTC
cdr3_aa: CASTGGTGYEQYF

d_call: NA
v_call: TRBV6-5
j_call: TRBJ1-1
clone_size: many
cdr3_nt: TGTGCCAGCAGTTCCCTCGGGGGGATGAACACTGAAGCTTTCTTT
cdr3_aa: CASSSLGGMNTEAFF

d_call: TRBD1
v_call: TRBV18
j_call: TRBJ1-2
clone_size: NA
cdr3_nt: TGTGCCAGCTTACGGGACAGGGGCGGCTATGGCTACACCTTC
cdr3_aa: CASLRDRGGYGYTF

d_call: TRBD1
v_call: TRBV5-1
j_call: TRBJ2-7
clone_size: many
cdr3_nt: TGCGCCAGCAGCATAAATCCGGGACAGGGCGCCTACGAGCAGTACTTC
cdr3_aa: CASSINPGQGAYEQYF

d_call: NA
v_call: TRBV6-1
j_call: TRBJ1-1
clone_size: many
cdr3_nt: TGTGCCAGCAGTGATCCCTTGGGGGGACCCTTAAACACTGAAGCTTTCTTT
cdr3_aa: CASSDPLGGPLNTEAFF

d_call: NA
v_call: TRBV6-1
j_call: TRBJ1-1
clone_size: NA
cdr3_nt: TGTGCCAGTACCGGGGCCACAGACGGGAACACTGAAGCTTTCTTT
cdr3_aa: CASTGATDGNTEAFF

d_call: TRBD2
v_call: TRBV3-1
j_call: TRBJ2-7
clone_size: NA
cdr3_nt: TGTGCCAGCAGCCAAGAAGATAGCGGGGGGCCCTACGAGCAGTACTTC
cdr3_aa: CASSQEDSGGPYEQYF

d_call: NA
v_call: TRBV10-3
j_call: TRBJ1-2
clone_size: many
cdr3_nt: TGTGCCATCAGTGACGCCCGGCGGGGGGATGGCTACACCTTC
cdr3_aa: CAISDARRGDGYTF

d_call: NA
v_call: TRBV20-1
j_call: TRBJ2-7
clone_size: many
cdr3_nt: TGCAGTGCTAGAGTGGTAGCGGTGCCAACCTACGAGCAGTACTTC
cdr3_aa: CSARVVAVPTYEQYF

d_call: NA
v_call: TRBV12-3/TRBV12-4
j_call: TRBJ1-1
clone_size: NA
cdr3_nt: TGTGCCAGCAGGTATTTCGTGTACACTGAAGCTTTCTTT
cdr3_aa: CASRYFVYTEAFF

d_call: NA
v_call: TRBV24-1
j_call: TRBJ1-2
clone_size: NA
cdr3_nt: TGTGCCACCAGTGATCCTCTACGGGGAAGTTATGGCTACACCTTC
cdr3_aa: CATSDPLRGSYGYTF

d_call: TRBD2
v_call: TRBV7-2
j_call: TRBJ2-7
clone_size: many
cdr3_nt: TGTGCCAGCAGCTTCAAGACTAGCGGGAACTACGAGCAGTACTTC
cdr3_aa: CASSFKTSGNYEQYF